This T cell receptor (beta chain) appears in the sequencing data of a study of T cells in tuberculosis. Study-level results: Cases with active tuberculosis were adults, while controls were adolescents.

The junction had 12 bases not matched to a gene; V was cut back by 4 bases and J by 4 bases. Germline V gene lookup returns CDR1 SGHRS and CDR2 YFSETQ. The CDR3 runs to 17 residues. The protocol was immunoSEQ multiplex PCR, while the TCRdb copy is restricted to in-frame clones and leaves out a portion. The sample yields 30,000 to 40,000 clones, approximately 89% seen once. Time point reported: new active TB diagnosis, blood taken before or within 7 days of starting treatment. A word on this clone: Its antigen is not identified.

This sample comprised PBMCs, obtained at tuberculosis diagnosis. This rearrangement joins TRBV5-1 to TRBJ2-5; 11 bases match TRBD1. This sequence was found in an adult with tuberculosis. The CDR3 loop reads CASSLGTGGVKRETQYF. Written as DNA, the CDR3 is TGCGCCAGCAGCCTCGGGACAGGGGGTGTGAAGAGAGAGACCCAGTACTTC.